These 16 T cell receptor beta chains came from one sample sequenced in a study of vaccination and CD4 T cells after COVID-19. Their antigen targets remain unknown. CD4+ T cells that had been cultured provided DNA sequenced with the Oncomine TCR Beta short-read assay. The template was genomic DNA from cultured CD4+ T cells. Each CDR3 protein gets one entry after TCRdb re-called the PCR reads with MiXCR. The sample carries roughly 7,500 distinct CDR3 sequences, roughly 43% recorded once. The treatment is: approximately nine-day PBMC culture with coronavirus spike peptide pools or control peptides (ViraFEST assay). Prior to the COVID-19 pandemic (2011-2018), the unexposed donor's CD4+ T cells were collected. Specimen: CD4+ T cells from blood, cultured in vitro. Source of these receptors: a human donor in good health.

This sequence joins TRBV7-9 and TRBJ2-7; the match to TRBD1 covers 10 bases. The V gene end was trimmed by 5 bases and the J gene end by 0 bases; junction bases not matched to a gene: 7. The length of the CDR3 is 16 residues. Germline-derived CDR1 and CDR2 are SEHNR and FQNEAQ (reference sequence). CDR3 amino acids: CASSDIRTGGSYEQYF. The CDR3 DNA follows: TGTGCCAGCAGCGATATACGGACAGGGGGCTCCTACGAGCAGTACTTC.

This clonotype was counted between two and nine times. The CDR3 loop reads CSAVEDMNTEAFF. CDR3 DNA: TGCAGCGCCGTGGAAGATATGAACACTGAAGCTTTCTTT. V usage is TRBV20-1 and J usage is TRBJ1-1; D gene ambiguous. CDR1 is DFQATT and CDR2 is SNEGSKA in the germline V gene (reference sequence). There are 13 residues in the CDR3.

This chain joins TRBV7-9 and TRBJ2-3; D is unclear. The V gene's germline CDR1 is SEHNR and CDR2 FQNEAQ (reference sequence). CDR3 length: 18 residues. Trimming cost V 0 bases and J 2 bases, with 18 bases left between them. CDR3 nucleotides: TGTGCCAGCAGCTTAGCGAGGTCGTTCGGCGGAATCACAGATACGCAGTATTTT. Translation: CASSLARSFGGITDTQYF.

This clonotype appeared once. The gene calls are TRBV7-9 and TRBJ1-1, with 10 bases matching TRBD1. Germline lookup yields CDR1 SEHNR and CDR2 FQNEAQ (reference sequence). The CDR3 runs to 14 residues. V was clipped by 4 bases and J by 4 bases; unmatched bases: 3. CDR3 residues: CASSSGQGFTEAFF. The CDR3 bases are TGTGCCAGCAGCTCGGGACAGGGGTTCACTGAAGCTTTCTTT.

This clonotype has more than one count but fewer than ten. The chain links TRBV19 to TRBJ1-5; a weak D match, TRBD1 (5 bases). Germline V CDR1 and CDR2: LNHDA, SQIVND (reference sequence). CDR3 length equals 15 residues. V lost 5 bases to trimming and J lost 1 base, with 12 bases between them. The CDR3 coding sequence is TGTGCCAGTAGTGAGGGGAGGGGCAGCAATCAGCCCCAGCATTTT. It translates to CASSEGRGSNQPQHF. The variable domain in full, completed from reference TRBV19 and TRBJ1-5, reads DGGITQSPKYLFRKEGQNVTLSCEQNLNHDAMYWYRQDPGQGLRLIYYSQIVNDFQKGDIAEGYSVSREKKESFPLTVTSAQKNPTAFYLCASSEGRGSNQPQHFGDGTRLSIL.

The rearrangement uses TRBV5-1 and TRBJ2-1; 10 bases line up with TRBD2. The CDR3 loop spans 15 amino acids. The ends lost 1 base at V and 6 bases at J; junction bases unmatched: 4. From germline, CDR1 is SGHRS and CDR2 YFSETQ. CDR3 DNA sequence: TGCGCCAGCAGCTTGTATGAGCGGGGGGGCAATGAGCAGTTCTTC. Protein sequence: CASSLYERGGNEQFF.

The J gene is TRBJ1-1, the V gene TRBV20-1; maybe TRBD1 (5 bases). CDR1 and CDR2 (germline): DFQATT, SNEGSKA (reference sequence). The CDR3 totals 14 residues. The V gene lost 4 bases and the J gene lost 6 bases, with 18 bases spanning the gap. This CDR3 reads CSAKIRDFTAEAFF. In DNA, the CDR3 is TGCAGTGCTAAAATAAGGGACTTCACGGCTGAAGCTTTCTTT.

This clonotype was observed a few times. The chain has TRBV24-1 and TRBJ1-5; no definite D call. This CDR3 has 13 amino acids. Trimming left V 0 bases short and J 6 bases short, with 5 bases between. Germline V gene data show CDR1 as KGHDR and CDR2 as SFDVKD. In DNA form, the CDR3 reads TGTGCCACCAGTGATTTGTGGGGTCAGCCCCAGCATTTT. Protein: CATSDLWGQPQHF.

J is TRBJ2-7 and V is TRBV7-2; the match to TRBD1 covers 8 bases. The CDR3 spans 16 residues. The germline CDR1 and CDR2 sequences are SGHTA and FQGNSA. V gave up 5 bases and J gave up 1 base; unmatched junction bases: 10. This CDR3 is CASSASRGLASYEQYF. The CDR3 region has the DNA TGTGCCAGCAGCGCGTCCAGGGGGCTAGCATCCTACGAGCAGTACTTC.

This clonotype was seen a few times. This rearrangement joins TRBV6-1 to TRBJ1-5; D is undetermined. Germline assignment: CDR1 MNHNS and CDR2 SASEGT. The CDR3 totals 13 residues. Deletions cut 5 bases from V and 7 bases from J, with 12 bases between. This CDR3 reads CASSPRSGQPQHF. CDR3 bases: TGTGCCAGCAGTCCCCGGAGCGGGCAGCCCCAGCATTTT.

This clonotype was detected only a few times. CDR3 in amino acids: CASSYRWGNQPQHF. Here the CDR3 DNA reads TGTGCCAGCAGTTACAGATGGGGTAATCAGCCCCAGCATTTT. The rearrangement joins TRBV6-2 or TRBV6-3 to TRBJ1-5, with D hard to call. Germline V gene sequence: CDR1 MNHEY, CDR2 SVGEGT. The CDR3 has 14 residues. The V gene lost 2 bases and the J gene lost 4 bases, with 9 bases spanning the gap.

This clonotype was counted between two and nine times. The J gene is TRBJ2-2, the V gene TRBV27; TRBD1 is a possible D gene (6 bases). The V end was cut by 2 bases, the J end by 6 bases, with 13 bases between. The germline CDR1 and CDR2 sequences are MNHEY and SMNVEV (reference sequence). The CDR3 is made up of 15 amino acids. The CDR3 DNA reads TGTGCCAGCAGTTTAAGGGGGAGTGGTCCCGGGGAGCTGTTTTTT. It encodes CASSLRGSGPGELFF.

This rearrangement joins TRBV7-2 to TRBJ2-5; 7 bases map to TRBD1. This CDR3 has 17 residues. J lost 1 base, V lost 2 bases, and 10 bases had no gene match. Germline-derived CDR1 and CDR2 are SGHTA and FQGNSA. The CDR3 DNA sequence: TGTGCCAGCAGCTTAAGCTGGGACACAGGGGCCCAAGAGACCCAGTACTTC. Its translation: CASSLSWDTGAQETQYF. The full variable domain, in which reference TRBV7-2 and TRBJ2-5 provide the parts outside the CDR3, is GAGVSQSPSNKVTEKGKDVELRCDPISGHTALYWYRQSLGQGLEFLIYFQGNSAPDKSGLPSDRFSAERTGGSVSTLTIQRTQQEDSAVYLCASSLSWDTGAQETQYFGPGTRLLVL.

This clonotype was observed a few times. The V and J genes are TRBV20-1 and TRBJ1-1, with D hard to call. Germline CDR1 reads DFQATT; CDR2 reads SNEGSKA (reference sequence). This CDR3 contains 14 residues. V shed 2 bases and J shed 1 base, with 11 bases lying between them. This CDR3 is CSARTSLKNTEAFF. The CDR3 DNA follows: TGCAGTGCTAGAACCTCCCTCAAGAACACTGAAGCTTTCTTT.

This chain uses TRBV6-1 with TRBJ2-7, with 13 bases matching TRBD2. Trimming cost V 2 bases and J 4 bases; bases outside gene matches: 14. Germline assignment: CDR1 MNHNS and CDR2 SASEGT. CDR3 length: 19 residues. The chain's CDR3 is CASSERRGILAGGLYEQYF. The CDR3 DNA sequence: TGTGCCAGCAGTGAAAGGAGGGGGATACTAGCGGGAGGGTTGTACGAGCAGTACTTC.

The chain couples TRBV27 to TRBJ2-1; D ambiguous. Germline-derived CDR1 and CDR2 are MNHEY and SMNVEV (reference sequence). The CDR3 has 13 residues. Trimming took 5 bases from V and 5 from J, leaving 10 bases between them. The CDR3 DNA sequence: TGTGCCAGCAGTGACTTGGGGAACAATGAGCAGTTCTTC. Translating gives CASSDLGNNEQFF.